This TCR beta chain is from a study of post-analysis software for immune sequencing data. The overall study: Relapsing-remitting, secondary progressive and progressive-relapsing forms of multiple sclerosis all featured among disease courses.

Unique molecular identifiers had been added to the TCR beta cDNA libraries. Some 500,000 cDNA molecules were obtained per 1 to 10 million input T cells. TCRdb fed the PCR reads into MiXCR, producing one record per CDR3 protein. The sample carries 150,000 to 200,000 distinct CDR3 sequences, approximately 30% recorded once. Study-wide findings and caveats: Five or six TRBV segments, TRBV5-6, TRBV5-1 and TRBV20-1 among them, were found more frequent in patients than controls. By F measure, samples from a shared preparation batch strongly co-clustered. Diversity measured as normalized Chao1 was significantly lower in multiple sclerosis patients than in controls.

This clonotype was seen repeatedly, ten times or more. Its antigen is unknown. V was trimmed by 0 bases and J by 3 bases, leaving 8 bases between them. Germline V gene lookup returns CDR1 SGHAT and CDR2 FQNNGV. The CDR3 runs 14 residues. This chain uses TRBV11-2 with TRBJ2-5; D is undetermined. The sequenced sample was blood. This TCR was recovered from a girl aged 10-17 years with multiple sclerosis. The CDR3 coding sequence is TGTGCCAGCAGCTTAGATGCCTATAAAGAGACCCAGTACTTC. Residues: CASSLDAYKETQYF.